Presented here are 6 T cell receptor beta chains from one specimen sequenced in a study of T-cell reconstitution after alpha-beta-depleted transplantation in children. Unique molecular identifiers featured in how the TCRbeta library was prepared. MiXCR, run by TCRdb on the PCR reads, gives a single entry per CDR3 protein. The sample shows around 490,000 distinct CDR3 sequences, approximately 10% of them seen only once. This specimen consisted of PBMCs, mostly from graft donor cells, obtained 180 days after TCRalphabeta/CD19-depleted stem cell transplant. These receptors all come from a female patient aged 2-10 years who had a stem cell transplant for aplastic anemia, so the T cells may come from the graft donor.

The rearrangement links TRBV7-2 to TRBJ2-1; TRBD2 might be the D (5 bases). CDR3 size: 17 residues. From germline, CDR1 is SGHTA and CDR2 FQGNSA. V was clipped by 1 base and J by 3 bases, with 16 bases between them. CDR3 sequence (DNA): TGTGCCAGCAGCTTAGGTTTCGGGATCACCGACTACAATGAGCAGTTCTTC. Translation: CASSLGFGITDYNEQFF.

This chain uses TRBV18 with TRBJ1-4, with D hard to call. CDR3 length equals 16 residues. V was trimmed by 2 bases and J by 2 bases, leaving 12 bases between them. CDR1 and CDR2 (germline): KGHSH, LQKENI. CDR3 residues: CASSPGRATTNEKLFF. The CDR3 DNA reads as TGTGCCAGCTCACCAGGAAGGGCGACGACTAATGAAAAACTGTTTTTT.

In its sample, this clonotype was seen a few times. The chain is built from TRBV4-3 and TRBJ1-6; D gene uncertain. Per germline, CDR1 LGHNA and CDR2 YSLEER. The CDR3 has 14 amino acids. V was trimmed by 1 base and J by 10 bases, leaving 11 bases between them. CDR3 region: CASSQGQERSPLHF. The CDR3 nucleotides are TGCGCCAGCAGCCAAGGGCAAGAGAGATCACCCCTCCACTTT.

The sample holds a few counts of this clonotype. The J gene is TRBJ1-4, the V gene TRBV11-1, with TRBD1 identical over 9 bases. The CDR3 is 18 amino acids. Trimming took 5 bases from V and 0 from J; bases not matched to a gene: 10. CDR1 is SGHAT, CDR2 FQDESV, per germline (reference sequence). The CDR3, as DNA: TGTGCCAGCAGCCCACAGTCCCGGGACAGGGCAACTAATGAAAAACTGTTTTTT. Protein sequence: CASSPQSRDRATNEKLFF.

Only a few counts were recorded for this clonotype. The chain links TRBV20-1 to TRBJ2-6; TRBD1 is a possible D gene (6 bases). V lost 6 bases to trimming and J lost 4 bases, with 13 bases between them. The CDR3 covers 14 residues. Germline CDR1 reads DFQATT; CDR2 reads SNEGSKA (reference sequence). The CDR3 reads CSARTGPGANVLTF. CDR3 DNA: TGCAGTGCCAGAACAGGGCCCGGGGCCAACGTCCTGACTTTC.

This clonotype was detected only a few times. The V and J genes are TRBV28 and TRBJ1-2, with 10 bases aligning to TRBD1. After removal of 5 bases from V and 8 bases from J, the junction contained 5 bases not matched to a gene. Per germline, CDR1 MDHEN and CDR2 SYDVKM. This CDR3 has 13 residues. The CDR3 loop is CASSLTGGKGYTF. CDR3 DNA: TGTGCCAGCAGTCTGACAGGGGGCAAAGGCTACACCTTC.